These 14 T cell receptor beta chains came from one sample sequenced in a study of cytomegalovirus exposure and HLA in healthy donors. Primers: 60 Vbeta forward and 13 Jbeta reverse. Assay: immunoSEQ multiplex PCR; the TCRdb copy retains only in-frame clones and omits some. The sample shows over 150,000 clones, 79% of them seen only once. The sample was PBMCs. The receptors originated from a girl aged 10 to 17 in good health and CMV-seropositive.

This clone was observed a single time. The genes are TRBV6-1 and TRBJ2-5; D not resolved. Trimming removed 4 bases at V and 2 bases at J, with 5 bases between. Germline V lookup: CDR1 MNHNS, CDR2 SASEGT. The CDR3 consists of 12 residues. The CDR3 sequence: CASSGPQETQYF. The DNA for the CDR3 is TGTGCCAGCAGTGGGCCTCAAGAGACCCAGTACTTC.

The DNA for the CDR3 is TGTGCCAGCAGCCCAAGGTCAGGGATCACCTATAATTCACCCCTCCACTTT. Residues: CASSPRSGITYNSPLHF. This chain connects TRBV7-8 to TRBJ1-6; D perhaps matches TRBD1 (5 bases). The ends were cut back, 5 bases at V and 2 bases at J, with 16 bases in the middle. CDR3 length equals 17 residues. CDR1 is SGHVS, CDR2 FQNEAQ, per germline.

CDR3 sequence reads: CASSGTGGYGYTF. In DNA, the CDR3 is TGTGCCAGCAGCGGGACAGGGGGCTATGGCTACACCTTC. This chain links TRBV5-8 with TRBJ1-2; 11 positions agree with TRBD1. The CDR3 spans 13 residues. Germline CDR1 reads SGHTS; CDR2 reads YDEGEE. V trimming: 4 bases; J trimming: 4 bases; junction bases outside the gene matches: 0.

The V gene is TRBV6-5, the J gene TRBJ2-3; 11 nucleotides agree with TRBD1. The germline V gene has CDR1 MNHEY and CDR2 SVGAGI. The CDR3 contains 16 residues. V lost 2 bases to trimming and J lost 6 bases; unmatched junction nucleotides: 7. CDR3 in amino acids: CASSYAGTGGLDTQYF. In DNA, the CDR3 is TGTGCCAGCAGTTACGCCGGGACAGGGGGATTGGATACGCAGTATTTT.

The chain employs TRBV25-1 and TRBJ2-1; unclear D gene. CDR3 length: 12 residues. Deletions cut 9 bases from V and 9 bases from J, with 15 bases between. Germline-derived CDR1 and CDR2 are MGHDK and SYGVNS. CDR3 region: CASTQEVGEQFF. DNA of the CDR3: TGTGCCAGTACCCAGGAAGTTGGTGAGCAGTTCTTC.

V is TRBV5-4 and J is TRBJ2-2; 10 nucleotides line up with TRBD1. With V trimmed by 0 bases and J by 8 bases, 1 base remained unmatched. The CDR3 extends over 14 amino acids. From germline, CDR1 is SGHNT and CDR2 YYREEE (reference sequence). The CDR3 nucleotides are TGTGCCAGCAGCTTGGGGGACAGGGGAGGGGAGCTGTTTTTT. Encoded protein: CASSLGDRGGELFF.

This clone appeared a few times. The rearrangement uses TRBV11-2 and TRBJ2-7; TRBD2 agrees at 9 bases. The CDR3 is made up of 13 amino acids. V shed 4 bases and J 5 bases; nucleotides not matched to a gene: 3. Germline V gene data show CDR1 as SGHAT and CDR2 as FQNNGV. The CDR3 loop is CASSYSGGHEQYF. DNA of the CDR3: TGTGCCAGCAGCTATAGCGGGGGCCACGAGCAGTACTTC.

The rearrangement links TRBV11-2 to TRBJ2-7, with 10 bases fitting TRBD1. Trimming took 1 base from V and 3 from J; bases not matched to a gene: 9. Germline CDR1 and CDR2: SGHAT and FQNNGV. This CDR3 comprises 17 residues. The CDR3 is CASSLGVAGQGIYEQYF. The CDR3 DNA sequence: TGTGCCAGCAGCTTAGGGGTGGCGGGACAGGGGATCTACGAGCAGTACTTC. Supplemented by reference TRBV11-2 and TRBJ2-7, the full variable domain reads EAGVAQSPRYKIIEKRQSVAFWCNPISGHATLYWYQQILGQGPKLLIQFQNNGVVDDSQLPKDRFSAERLKGVDSTLKIQPAKLEDSAVYLCASSLGVAGQGIYEQYFGPGTRLTVT.

This chain uses TRBV4-1 with TRBJ2-3; D gene uncertain. This CDR3 spans 17 amino acids. Germline V gene sequence: CDR1 MGHRA, CDR2 YSYEKL. The V gene lost 1 base and the J gene lost 2 bases, with 16 bases spanning the gap. For the CDR3, the DNA is TGCGCCAGCAGCCAAGGCCCTCTGCTAGGTAACACAGATACGCAGTATTTT. Translated: CASSQGPLLGNTDTQYF.

The rearrangement uses TRBV7-9 and TRBJ2-7; 10 nucleotides agree with TRBD2. This CDR3 contains 15 residues. The ends lost 4 bases at V and 7 bases at J; junction bases unmatched: 10. The germline gives CDR1 SEHNR, CDR2 FQNEAQ (reference sequence). The chain's CDR3 is CASSYPERGGQEQYF. The CDR3 region has the DNA TGTGCCAGCAGCTATCCCGAGCGGGGGGGTCAAGAGCAGTACTTC.

The chain joins TRBV6-1 to TRBJ1-5; 8 bases align to TRBD1. The trim removed 2 bases at V and 4 bases at J, leaving 1 base unmatched. Looked up from germline, CDR1 is MNHNS and CDR2 is SASEGT. This CDR3 region has 14 residues. The CDR3 nucleotides read TGTGCCAGCAGTGAACGGGACAGGAATCAGCCCCAGCATTTT. The encoded protein is CASSERDRNQPQHF.

The chain links TRBV6-5 to TRBJ2-2, with 9 bases aligning to TRBD2. Germline CDR1 is MNHEY and CDR2 is SVGAGI. J gave up 1 base and V 6 bases, and 3 bases lay outside the gene matches. This CDR3 spans 15 amino acids. CDR3 bases: TGTGCCAGCAGGCTTAGCGGGGGGAACACCGGGGAGCTGTTTTTT. Translating it yields CASRLSGGNTGELFF.

About this clone itself: Germline and junction disagree at one end, which may indicate a read error. The chain carries TRBV11-3 and TRBJ2-7; 9 bases fit TRBD1. The CDR3 length is 14 residues. CDR1 is SGHNT and CDR2 is YENEEA in the germline V gene. The CDR3 bases are TGTGTCAGCAGCCCACAGGGGGCGGTCTACGAGCAGTACTTC. It translates to CVSSPQGAVYEQYF.

The chain is built from TRBV9 and TRBJ2-7, with 8 bases that match TRBD1. V dropped 0 bases and J dropped 4; count of bases not matched to a gene: 15. Germline V CDR1 and CDR2: SGDLS, YYNGEE. The CDR3 length is 18 residues. CDR3 DNA sequence: TGTGCCAGCAGCGTAGGGGGGGACAGGCGGGGCCGTGGGTACGAGCAGTACTTC. Protein: CASSVGGDRRGRGYEQYF. Complete variable domain (other parts from reference TRBV9 and TRBJ2-7): DSGVTQTPKHLITATGQRVTLRCSPRSGDLSVYWYQQSLDQGLQFLIQYYNGEERAKGNILERFSAQQFPDLHSELNLSSLELGDSALYFCASSVGGDRRGRGYEQYFGPGTRLTVT.